The 9 T cell receptor beta chains below come from one sample, sequenced in a study of identical twins. TCRdb processed the 5' RACE reads anew with MiXCR; each CDR3 protein has one entry. The sample contains roughly 570,000 distinct CDR3 sequences, roughly 9.9% of which appear only once. The same data also contributed to another study, on yellow fever vaccine responses in identical twins.

Material: PBMCs. All receptors come from a woman younger than 30 in good health.

The chain employs TRBV6-5 and TRBJ1-1, with D unresolved. Germline V gene data show CDR1 as MNHEY and CDR2 as SVGAGI. The CDR3 runs 12 residues. Trimming removed 4 bases from V and 8 bases from J, with 11 bases in between. The CDR3 region has the DNA TGTGCCAGCAGTTTAGAAACGGGGGAAGCTTTCTTT. It is translated as CASSLETGEAFF.

This clonotype was seen repeatedly, ten times or more. The chain joins TRBV4-2 to TRBJ1-4, with D tentatively TRBD1 (6 bases). The CDR3 covers 15 residues. With 0 bases removed from V and 5 bases from J, the gap between germline ends came to 10 bases. The V gene's germline CDR1 is LGHNA and CDR2 YNFKEQ. The CDR3 is CASSQEGQGNEKLFF. CDR3 in DNA: TGTGCCAGCAGCCAAGAGGGTCAGGGGAATGAAAAACTGTTTTTT.

V is TRBV19 and J is TRBJ1-1, with a tentative D call TRBD1 (5 bases). Germline CDR1 and CDR2: LNHDA and SQIVND (reference sequence). CDR3 length: 11 amino acids. V gave up 6 bases and J gave up 4 bases, with 6 bases separating them. The CDR3 DNA reads TGTGCCAGTAGGCAGGGCACTGAAGCTTTCTTT. It encodes CASRQGTEAFF.

A few counts support this clonotype. This chain connects TRBV15 to TRBJ2-7; 9 bases fit TRBD2. The trim removed 0 bases at V and 5 bases at J, leaving 5 bases unmatched. The CDR3 runs 15 residues. CDR1 and CDR2 (germline): LNHNV, YYDKDF (reference sequence). This CDR3 reads CATSRDRAGGHEQYF. The CDR3 coding sequence is TGTGCCACCAGCAGAGATCGAGCGGGAGGCCACGAGCAGTACTTC. Using reference TRBV15 and TRBJ2-7 for the parts outside the CDR3, the full variable domain is DAMVIQNPRYQVTQFGKPVTLSCSQTLNHNVMYWYQQKSSQAPKLLFHYYDKDFNNEADTPDNFQSRRPNTSFCFLDIRSPGLGDTAMYLCATSRDRAGGHEQYFGPGTRLTVT.

This sequence joins TRBV7-2 and TRBJ2-1, with 8 bases identical to TRBD1. Germline loops: CDR1 SGHTA, CDR2 FQGNSA. This CDR3 has 12 residues. The V segment lost 7 bases and the J segment 8 bases; nucleotides outside the gene matches: 4. CDR3 bases: TGTGCCAGCATCCCCAGGGGGCATGAGCAGTTCTTC. As protein: CASIPRGHEQFF.

In its sample, this clonotype was seen a few times. The CDR3 sequence: CASSQDRSPKSGGTYEQYF. The CDR3 DNA reads TGCGCCAGCAGCCAAGATCGTTCCCCGAAGAGCGGGGGTACCTACGAGCAGTACTTC. V is TRBV4-3 and J is TRBJ2-7; 8 bases align to TRBD2. The CDR3 contains 19 residues. Unmatched junction bases numbered 15, after V lost 0 bases and J lost 2 bases. The germline V gene has CDR1 LGHNA and CDR2 YSLEER.

This clonotype has more than one count but fewer than ten. The genes are TRBV27 and TRBJ2-7, with 8 nucleotides matching TRBD1. The CDR3 runs to 14 residues. J was trimmed by 6 bases and V by 5 bases; bases with no gene match: 9. CDR1 and CDR2 from the germline V gene are MNHEY and SMNVEV (reference sequence). The CDR3 DNA reads as TGTGCCAGCAGTAGAAAGACAGGGGTGGGCGAGCAGTACTTC. Translating it yields CASSRKTGVGEQYF.

The table lists this clonotype with many counts. The chain employs TRBV9 and TRBJ1-1, with D unclear. V lost 0 bases and J lost 1, with 4 bases in between. Germline-derived CDR1 and CDR2 are SGDLS and YYNGEE. The CDR3 contains 13 residues. CDR3 DNA: TGTGCCAGCAGCGTAGCCCCGAACACTGAAGCTTTCTTT. This codes for CASSVAPNTEAFF.

This clonotype has more than one count but fewer than ten. This rearrangement joins TRBV2 to TRBJ2-5; 8 bases are a match to TRBD2. The CDR3 covers 13 residues. Germline V gene lookup returns CDR1 SNHLY and CDR2 FYNNEI. This chain's CDR3 is CVTKGTREGTQYF. The CDR3 DNA reads TGTGTCACGAAGGGGACTAGGGAAGGAACCCAGTACTTC.